This TCR beta chain was sequenced during a study of early T cells in non-severe SARS-CoV-2 infection. Study background: Bulk RNA isolated from unsorted whole blood underwent sequencing; chains were not paired. Whole-study findings and limits: VDJdb matches were skewed toward anti-spike CD8 T cell responses.

There are a few counts of this clonotype. What it binds is not known. The library protocol tagged individual cDNA molecules with unique molecular identifiers. TCRdb independently ran MiXCR on the 5' RACE reads; one entry per CDR3 protein. The profile shows under 140,000 distinct CDR3 sequences, roughly 12% of them singletons. The germline V gene has CDR1 MNHEY and CDR2 SVGAGI. Trimming cost V 0 bases and J 9 bases, with 9 bases left between them. There are 14 residues in the CDR3. This TCR came from an adult who was a healthcare worker with PCR-confirmed SARS-CoV-2 infection or an uninfected control (not recorded which). This specimen was whole blood, taken at baseline. The chain uses TRBV6-5 and TRBJ1-6; D remains unclear. The CDR3 coding sequence is TGTGCCAGCAGTTACTCGAGGTTCGGTTCACCCCTCCACTTT. It codes for CASSYSRFGSPLHF.